The 4 T cell receptor beta chains in this list originate from one sample, sequenced in a study of shared clonotypes between healthy human individuals. Only in-frame clones appear in the TCRdb table, and some are missing; sequencing was by immunoSEQ multiplex PCR. Of around 2,000,000 clones in the sample, just under 95% were seen once. The naive CD8 subset, CD45RO-negative cells positively selected for CCR7, excluded terminally differentiated effector memory CD45RA+ cells. The sequenced sample consisted of naive CD8+ T cells sorted from blood. The receptors stem from a man aged 18-30 years in good health.

J is TRBJ1-1 and V is TRBV9, with 7 bases that match TRBD1. Germline V gene sequence: CDR1 SGDLS, CDR2 YYNGEE. The V segment lost 3 bases and the J segment 1 base; nucleotides outside the gene matches: 12. There are 17 residues in the CDR3. The CDR3 bases are TGTGCCAGCAGCGCCCGACCTCCCGGGACAGAGAACACTGAAGCTTTCTTT. Translated: CASSARPPGTENTEAFF.

CDR3 sequence (DNA): TGCGCCAGCAGCCAAGATTTCGTCGCACTAGCGGGGGACAATGAGCAGTTCTTC. Amino acids: CASSQDFVALAGDNEQFF. The chain is built from TRBV4-1 and TRBJ2-1; 11 positions match TRBD2. The J segment lost 5 bases and the V segment lost 0 bases, leaving 9 bases of the junction unmatched. CDR1 is MGHRA and CDR2 is YSYEKL in the germline V gene. The CDR3 sequence is 18 residues long.

The DNA of the CDR3 is TGCGCCAGCAGCCTCAGGGTTGTTGAAAAACTGTTTTTT. Protein product: CASSLRVVEKLFF. The gene calls are TRBV4-1 and TRBJ1-4; D might be TRBD1 (5 bases). V was trimmed by 4 bases and J by 7 bases, leaving 10 bases between them. The CDR3 loop spans 13 amino acids. Germline-derived CDR1 and CDR2 are MGHRA and YSYEKL.

The V gene is TRBV28, the J gene TRBJ2-7, with 9 bases identical to TRBD2. The V gene end was trimmed by 5 bases and the J gene end by 2 bases; junction bases not matched to a gene: 4. Germline lookup yields CDR1 MDHEN and CDR2 SYDVKM. The CDR3 has 14 amino acids. CDR3 bases: TGTGCCAGCAGTGCCCTAGCGGGACCCTACGAGCAGTACTTC. This sequence encodes CASSALAGPYEQYF.